This TCR beta chain was observed in a study of OX40 agonist ivuxolimab in advanced cancers. Study-level background: Aged roughly 23 to 90 with a mean of roughly 65 years, they were less than 90% male.

From germline, CDR1 is SGHDT and CDR2 YYEEEE. The CDR3 is 17 residues long. The V gene lost 0 bases and the J gene lost 5 bases, with 17 bases spanning the gap. TCRdb's copy holds only in-frame clones and misses some; the assay was immunoSEQ multiplex PCR. The sample holds more than 20,000 clones, approximately 82% seen once. The receptor's source is an adult with an advanced solid tumor such as melanoma, head and neck, liver or kidney cancer. Source: CD4+ or CD8+ T cells sorted from blood, taken in a trial of the OX40 agonist ivuxolimab. V gene TRBV5-6 combines with J gene TRBJ1-4, with no clear D. CDR3 residues: CASSLEEARASNEKLFF. The CDR3 region has the DNA TGTGCCAGCAGCTTGGAGGAGGCGAGGGCTTCGAATGAAAAACTGTTTTTT.